These T cell receptor beta chains were read from a single sample in a study of blood T cells in healthy people across ages. Using its own MiXCR run on the 5' RACE reads, TCRdb lists one record per CDR3 protein. The repertoire holds roughly 1,000,000 distinct CDR3 sequences, with around 25% as singletons. A further study also used this sample, focusing on T cells of mothers and their children.

Sequenced input: blood. Receptors were obtained from a girl aged 2-10 years in good health. CDR3s include the opening cysteine and the closing phenylalanine or tryptophan. D genes are given only for firm matches. Size is omitted from some rows. Given values are once, few, many or a class for expanded clones.

V	D	J	size	DNA	CDR3
TRBV24-1	.	TRBJ2-7	.	TGTGCCACCAGTGATTCGGTAGGGCAGGGGGGGACCTACGAGCAGTACTTC	CATSDSVGQGGTYEQYF
TRBV2	.	TRBJ2-3	few	TGTGCCAGCACTCGGGACTTATCAGATACGCAGTATTTT	CASTRDLSDTQYF
TRBV7-2	.	TRBJ2-6	few	TGTGCCAGCAGACAAGGCGGATCCTCCGTCCTGACTTTC	CASRQGGSSVLTF
TRBV2	TRBD1	TRBJ2-5	.	TGTGCCAGCAGTACGCGGACAGGGAGGAGGGAGACCCAGTACTTC	CASSTRTGRRETQYF
TRBV5-1	TRBD2	TRBJ2-7	.	TGCGCCAGCAGCTGGGAACCTGGTAGCGGGGAAGTCTACGAGCAGTACTTC	CASSWEPGSGEVYEQYF
TRBV7-2	TRBD1	TRBJ1-2	.	TGTGCCAGCAGCTTTACAGGGGAGCATGGCTACACCTTC	CASSFTGEHGYTF
TRBV6-5	.	TRBJ2-7	.	TGTGCCAGCAGTTCTGACATCGGCGAGCAGTACTTC	CASSSDIGEQYF
TRBV12-3/TRBV12-4	.	TRBJ2-6	.	TGTGCCAGCAGCCGGGGACCGTCTGGGGCAGGGGCCAACGTCCTGACTTTC	CASSRGPSGAGANVLTF
TRBV6-1	.	TRBJ2-2	.	TGTGCCAGCAACCTAGAAGGCTCCGGGGAGCTGTTTTTT	CASNLEGSGELFF
TRBV20-1	.	TRBJ2-3	.	TGCAGTGCCGGGACTCTCCCCACAGATACGCAGTATTTT	CSAGTLPTDTQYF
TRBV6-4	.	TRBJ2-5	.	TGTGCCACCCCCGACTACCAAGAGACCCAGTACTTC	CATPDYQETQYF
TRBV20-1	TRBD2	TRBJ2-7	.	TGCAGTGCTAGAGCCGGGACTAGCGGGGTGTACGAGCAGTACTTC	CSARAGTSGVYEQYF
TRBV11-2	TRBD2	TRBJ2-1	few	TGTGCCAGCAGCAGCTTGAGGACTAGCGGGAGTGGGGCGTTCTTC	CASSSLRTSGSGAFF
TRBV12-3/TRBV12-4	TRBD2	TRBJ2-5	.	TGTGCCAGCACTCACCGAGTGGGAGGGAGATGGAAGGAGACCCAGTACTTC	CASTHRVGGRWKETQYF
TRBV20-1	TRBD2	TRBJ2-5	few	TGCAGTGCTAGAAAGGGGTCAGGGAGGGTGGAGACCCAGTACTTC	CSARKGSGRVETQYF
TRBV7-6	TRBD1	TRBJ1-2	.	TGTGCCAGCAGCTCCCGGACAGGGGGCTTCTATGGCTACACCTTC	CASSSRTGGFYGYTF
TRBV7-9	.	TRBJ2-3	.	TGTGCCAGCAGCTCTCTGGGAAGCACAGATACGCAGTATTTT	CASSSLGSTDTQYF
TRBV28	.	TRBJ2-7	.	TGTGCCAGCAGCTCCAACCTAGACTACGAGCAGTACTTC	CASSSNLDYEQYF
TRBV20-1	TRBD2	TRBJ2-1	few	TGCAGTGCTTATAGCGGGAGGGTCTGGAATGAGCAGTTCTTC	CSAYSGRVWNEQFF
TRBV19	.	TRBJ1-5	.	TGTGCCAGTAGTATAGCAGGTAATCAGCCCCAGCATTTT	CASSIAGNQPQHF
TRBV12-3/TRBV12-4	.	TRBJ1-1	.	TGTGCCAGCAGCTCCTTTGGAGTTGAAGCTTTCTTT	CASSSFGVEAFF
TRBV15	.	TRBJ2-7	.	TGTGCCACCAGCAGAGGTACACAAAGCTCCTACGAGCAGTACTTC	CATSRGTQSSYEQYF
TRBV6-5	TRBD1	TRBJ1-6	few	TGTGCCAGCAGCCGGGGACAGCTAAATTCACCCCTCCACTTT	CASSRGQLNSPLHF
TRBV29-1	TRBD1	TRBJ2-4	.	TGCAGCGTTAGGGGGCCTGCCAAAAACATTCAGTACTTC	CSVRGPAKNIQYF